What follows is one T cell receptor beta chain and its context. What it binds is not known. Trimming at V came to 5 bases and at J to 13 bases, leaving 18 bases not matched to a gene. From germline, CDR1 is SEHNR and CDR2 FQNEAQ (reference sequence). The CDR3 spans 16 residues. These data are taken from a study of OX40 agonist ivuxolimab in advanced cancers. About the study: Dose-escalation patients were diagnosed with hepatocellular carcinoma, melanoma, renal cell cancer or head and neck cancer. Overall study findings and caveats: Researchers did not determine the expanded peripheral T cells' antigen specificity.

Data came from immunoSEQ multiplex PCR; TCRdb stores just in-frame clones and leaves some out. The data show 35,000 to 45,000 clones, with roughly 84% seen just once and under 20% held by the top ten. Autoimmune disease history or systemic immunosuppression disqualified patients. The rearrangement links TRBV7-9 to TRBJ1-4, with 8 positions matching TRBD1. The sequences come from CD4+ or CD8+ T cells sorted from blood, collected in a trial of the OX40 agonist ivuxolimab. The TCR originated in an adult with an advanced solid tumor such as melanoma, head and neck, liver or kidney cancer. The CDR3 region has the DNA TGTGCCAGCAGCGCCACCGGGACAGGATCTAATGAAGGACTGTTTTTT. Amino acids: CASSATGTGSNEGLFF. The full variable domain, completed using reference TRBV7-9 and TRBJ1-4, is DTGVSQNPRHKITKRGQNVTFRCDPISEHNRLYWYRQTLGQGPEFLTYFQNEAQLEKSRLLSDRFSAERPKGSFSTLEIQRTEQGDSAMYLCASSATGTGSNEGLFFGSGTQLSVL.